A selection of T cell receptor beta chains follows, all from one sample in a study of blood T cell repertoires in COVID-19. Data came from immunoSEQ multiplex PCR; TCRdb stores just in-frame clones and leaves some out. This sample has more than 85,000 clones, with 72% found just once. Material for sequencing was peripheral blood. These receptors were obtained from a woman aged 55-70 years with acute or convalescent COVID-19. Both conserved end residues are part of each CDR3. D genes are given only for firm matches. Clone size is not always given. Where it is, it says once, few, many or a class for expanded clones.

J gene: TRBJ1-2; CDR3 length: 13; clone size: once; D gene: .; V gene: TRBV10-1; CDR3 DNA: TGCGCCAGCAGTGAAAGAACGAGCTATGGCTACACCTTC; CDR3 protein: CASSERTSYGYTF
J gene: TRBJ2-3; CDR3 length: 16; clone size: .; D gene: .; V gene: TRBV21-1; CDR3 DNA: TGTGCCAGACACAGTCGTTTTTCCCCCCGCACAGATACGCAGTATTTT; CDR3 protein: CARHSRFSPRTDTQYF
J gene: TRBJ2-5; CDR3 length: 15; clone size: .; D gene: .; V gene: TRBV5-6; CDR3 DNA: TGTGCCAGCAGCACTCAGGGCCGAGGCCAAGAGACCCAGTACTTC; CDR3 protein: CASSTQGRGQETQYF
J gene: TRBJ1-5; CDR3 length: 15; clone size: once; D gene: .; V gene: TRBV19; CDR3 DNA: TGTGCCAGTAGTATTAGGGGATACGGCAATCAGCCCCAGCATTTT; CDR3 protein: CASSIRGYGNQPQHF
J gene: TRBJ1-5; CDR3 length: 15; clone size: .; D gene: .; V gene: TRBV2; CDR3 DNA: TGTGCCAGCAAGTCGGACAGTCTTAGCAATCAGCCCCAGCATTTT; CDR3 protein: CASKSDSLSNQPQHF
J gene: TRBJ1-2; CDR3 length: 15; clone size: .; D gene: .; V gene: TRBV28; CDR3 DNA: TGTGCCAGCAGTTTCTCCGGTCGGGCAGGGGTTGGCTACACCTTC; CDR3 protein: CASSFSGRAGVGYTF
J gene: TRBJ2-2; CDR3 length: 15; clone size: few; D gene: .; V gene: TRBV4-3; CDR3 DNA: TGCGCCAGCAGCCAAGATCCCCAGGGTTCCGGGGAGCTGTTTTTT; CDR3 protein: CASSQDPQGSGELFF
J gene: TRBJ2-2; CDR3 length: 14; clone size: once; D gene: .; V gene: TRBV19; CDR3 DNA: TGTGCCAGTAGAGCAGGGGAAGGGACCGGGGAGCTGTTTTTT; CDR3 protein: CASRAGEGTGELFF
J gene: TRBJ2-4; CDR3 length: 14; clone size: .; D gene: .; V gene: TRBV2; CDR3 DNA: TGTGCCAGCAGTGACGGTGCAGGGTTTGACATTCAGTACTTC; CDR3 protein: CASSDGAGFDIQYF
J gene: TRBJ2-2; CDR3 length: 16; clone size: .; D gene: .; V gene: TRBV9; CDR3 DNA: TGTGCCAGCAGCGTATTCCAGGGTTCGGGCACCGGGGAGCTGTTTTTT; CDR3 protein: CASSVFQGSGTGELFF
J gene: TRBJ1-2; CDR3 length: 13; clone size: .; D gene: TRBD1; V gene: TRBV27; CDR3 DNA: TGTGCCAGCAGGGGGGACAGGGTCTATGGCTACACCTTC; CDR3 protein: CASRGDRVYGYTF
J gene: TRBJ2-1; CDR3 length: 14; clone size: .; D gene: .; V gene: TRBV6-2/TRBV6-3; CDR3 DNA: TGTGCCAGCAGTGTGGACAGAGCGTCCAATGAGCAGTTCTTC; CDR3 protein: CASSVDRASNEQFF
J gene: TRBJ2-1; CDR3 length: 14; clone size: .; D gene: .; V gene: TRBV30; CDR3 DNA: TGTGCCTGGGATTTCGCTATCGGACAGAGTGAGCAGTTCTTC; CDR3 protein: CAWDFAIGQSEQFF
J gene: TRBJ1-4; CDR3 length: 16; clone size: .; D gene: .; V gene: TRBV19; CDR3 DNA: TGTGCCAGTAGTATAGAGGGAGGGCGCCCCAATGAAAAACTGTTTTTT; CDR3 protein: CASSIEGGRPNEKLFF
J gene: TRBJ2-2; CDR3 length: 15; clone size: .; D gene: .; V gene: TRBV6-6; CDR3 DNA: TGTGCCAGCAGTTACTCGAGCGGGTACACCGGGGAGCTGTTTTTT; CDR3 protein: CASSYSSGYTGELFF
J gene: TRBJ1-6; CDR3 length: 13; clone size: .; D gene: .; V gene: TRBV12-3/TRBV12-4; CDR3 DNA: TGTGCCAGCACCCAGGGTGGTAATTCACCCCTCCACTTT; CDR3 protein: CASTQGGNSPLHF
J gene: TRBJ1-1; CDR3 length: 11; clone size: medium-sized; D gene: .; V gene: TRBV6-6; CDR3 DNA: TGTGCCAGCACGTGGGGGGCTGAAGCTTTCTTT; CDR3 protein: CASTWGAEAFF